A selection of T cell receptor beta chains follows, all from one sample in a study of blood T cells in healthy people across ages. TCRdb ran MiXCR on the 5' RACE reads and lists one entry per CDR3 protein. Here the sample spans about 1.8 million distinct CDR3 sequences, 40% to 55% being singletons. Material for sequencing was blood. The receptors shown here come from a woman in her forties in good health. Both conserved end residues are part of each CDR3. Fields, in order: V gene, clone size, J gene, D gene, CDR3 DNA, CDR3 protein. D genes are given only for firm matches. Not all rows give a size; the values are once, few, many and, for expanded clones, a class.

v_gene: TRBV12-3/TRBV12-4; abundance: .; j_gene: TRBJ1-4; d_gene: TRBD1; CDR3nt: TGTGCCAGCAGTTTAAAGGGACAGCGCGCAACTAATGAAAAACTGTTTTTT; CDR3aa: CASSLKGQRATNEKLFF
v_gene: TRBV20-1; abundance: few; j_gene: TRBJ2-7; d_gene: TRBD1; CDR3nt: TGCAGTGCCCCCGACAGGGCCAGACTCTCCTACGAGCAGTACTTC; CDR3aa: CSAPDRARLSYEQYF
v_gene: TRBV6-2/TRBV6-3; abundance: .; j_gene: TRBJ2-7; d_gene: .; CDR3nt: TGTGCCAGCAGTTACGGACCGACTCGCGAGCAGTACTTC; CDR3aa: CASSYGPTREQYF
v_gene: TRBV7-2; abundance: once; j_gene: TRBJ2-7; d_gene: .; CDR3nt: TGTGCCAGCAGCAATGGACCGATCTACGAGCAGTACTTC; CDR3aa: CASSNGPIYEQYF
v_gene: TRBV6-5; abundance: few; j_gene: TRBJ2-5; d_gene: .; CDR3nt: TGTGCCAGCATCGGCCGGGACGGCAATTACCAAGAGACCCAGTACTTC; CDR3aa: CASIGRDGNYQETQYF
v_gene: TRBV20-1; abundance: .; j_gene: TRBJ2-5; d_gene: TRBD2; CDR3nt: TGCAGTGCTAACAAGCGGGGGGAGCTCCAAGAGACCCAGTACTTC; CDR3aa: CSANKRGELQETQYF
v_gene: TRBV7-2; abundance: many; j_gene: TRBJ2-4; d_gene: .; CDR3nt: TGTGCCAGCAGCCTTGAAGTGCAAAAAAACATTCAGTACTTC; CDR3aa: CASSLEVQKNIQYF
v_gene: TRBV12-5; abundance: few; j_gene: TRBJ1-2; d_gene: TRBD1; CDR3nt: TGTGCTAGTGGGTCGACAGGGCTAGGCTATGGCTACACCTTC; CDR3aa: CASGSTGLGYGYTF
v_gene: TRBV5-1; abundance: .; j_gene: TRBJ2-5; d_gene: .; CDR3nt: TGCGCCAGCAGCTTTGTGGAAAGACGACAAGAGACCCAGTACTTC; CDR3aa: CASSFVERRQETQYF
v_gene: TRBV4-1; abundance: few; j_gene: TRBJ2-4; d_gene: .; CDR3nt: TGCGCCAGCAGCCAAGGGGGACCTACAACTCAGTACTTC; CDR3aa: CASSQGGPTTQYF
v_gene: TRBV13; abundance: .; j_gene: TRBJ2-5; d_gene: .; CDR3nt: TGTGCCAGCAGCAAAACAGGGGCTAGCGGGTTCAAGGAGACCCAGTACTTC; CDR3aa: CASSKTGASGFKETQYF
v_gene: TRBV5-6; abundance: few; j_gene: TRBJ2-5; d_gene: .; CDR3nt: TGTGCCAGCAGCTTGGGACAAATGCAAGAGACCCAGTACTTC; CDR3aa: CASSLGQMQETQYF
v_gene: TRBV27; abundance: .; j_gene: TRBJ1-5; d_gene: .; CDR3nt: TGTGCCAGCAGTTCCCGGTGGGGAGGTCAGCCCCAGCATTTT; CDR3aa: CASSSRWGGQPQHF
v_gene: TRBV7-2; abundance: .; j_gene: TRBJ2-1; d_gene: .; CDR3nt: TGTGCCAGCAGCACCGGGACACTGGCCTACAATGAGCAGTTCTTC; CDR3aa: CASSTGTLAYNEQFF
v_gene: TRBV20-1; abundance: .; j_gene: TRBJ2-7; d_gene: .; CDR3nt: TGCAGTGCCAGGGGGGCAGGGAACTACGAGCAGTACTTC; CDR3aa: CSARGAGNYEQYF
v_gene: TRBV6-5; abundance: .; j_gene: TRBJ2-6; d_gene: .; CDR3nt: TGTGCCACGGTGGTGGCCAACGTCCTGACTTTC; CDR3aa: CATVVANVLTF
v_gene: TRBV23-1; abundance: .; j_gene: TRBJ2-7; d_gene: .; CDR3nt: TGCGCCAGCAGTCAATTTAGGGGGAGCGAGCAGTACTTC; CDR3aa: CASSQFRGSEQYF
v_gene: TRBV5-1; abundance: .; j_gene: TRBJ2-3; d_gene: .; CDR3nt: TGCGCCAGCAGCGTGGGACGTGGGGGAGATACGCAGTATTTT; CDR3aa: CASSVGRGGDTQYF
v_gene: TRBV20-1; abundance: .; j_gene: TRBJ2-7; d_gene: TRBD1; CDR3nt: TGCAGTGCACACCCCACAGGACAGGGGATCTCCTACGAGCAGTACTTC; CDR3aa: CSAHPTGQGISYEQYF
v_gene: TRBV27; abundance: .; j_gene: TRBJ2-7; d_gene: .; CDR3nt: TGTGCCAGCAGTTTACTCCCGGACAGCTCCTACGAGCAGTACTTC; CDR3aa: CASSLLPDSSYEQYF
v_gene: TRBV7-2; abundance: .; j_gene: TRBJ2-3; d_gene: .; CDR3nt: TGTGCCAGCAGCCTCGCCCCCGCCGTGGGCACGCAGTATTTT; CDR3aa: CASSLAPAVGTQYF
v_gene: TRBV27; abundance: few; j_gene: TRBJ2-1; d_gene: .; CDR3nt: TGTGCCAGCAGTTTATCGGCGGGGAAACCCTACAATGAGCAGTTCTTC; CDR3aa: CASSLSAGKPYNEQFF
v_gene: TRBV4-3; abundance: .; j_gene: TRBJ1-4; d_gene: TRBD1; CDR3nt: TGCGCCAGCAGCCGGGACAGACGGACAACTAATGAAAAACTGTTTTTT; CDR3aa: CASSRDRRTTNEKLFF
v_gene: TRBV7-8; abundance: few; j_gene: TRBJ2-1; d_gene: .; CDR3nt: TGTGCCAGCAGCTTACCGAGAGGTTCCCTCTACAATGAGCAGTTCTTC; CDR3aa: CASSLPRGSLYNEQFF
v_gene: TRBV10-1; abundance: few; j_gene: TRBJ2-1; d_gene: TRBD1; CDR3nt: TGCGCCAGCAGTGAGTTTGTACAGGGGACCTACAATGAGCAGTTCTTC; CDR3aa: CASSEFVQGTYNEQFF
v_gene: TRBV11-2; abundance: .; j_gene: TRBJ2-1; d_gene: .; CDR3nt: TGTGCCAGCAGCTTAGTATCCAGGGCATATGAGCAGTTCTTC; CDR3aa: CASSLVSRAYEQFF
v_gene: TRBV12-3/TRBV12-4; abundance: few; j_gene: TRBJ1-2; d_gene: TRBD1; CDR3nt: TGTGCCAGCAGTCTCCCAGCACAGGGGGGCTATGGCTACACCTTC; CDR3aa: CASSLPAQGGYGYTF
v_gene: TRBV27; abundance: .; j_gene: TRBJ1-5; d_gene: TRBD1; CDR3nt: TGTGCCAGCAGCCGCGGACAGGGGGCTGCTCAGCCCCAGCATTTT; CDR3aa: CASSRGQGAAQPQHF
v_gene: TRBV4-1; abundance: .; j_gene: TRBJ2-7; d_gene: TRBD1; CDR3nt: TGCGCCAGCAGCCAAGATCTGCGGACAGGGAGTTACAATGAGCAGTACTTC; CDR3aa: CASSQDLRTGSYNEQYF
v_gene: TRBV27; abundance: few; j_gene: TRBJ2-3; d_gene: .; CDR3nt: TGTGCCAGCAGTTTATCGACAGGCTCTGAAGATACGCAGTATTTT; CDR3aa: CASSLSTGSEDTQYF
v_gene: TRBV6-1; abundance: .; j_gene: TRBJ2-3; d_gene: TRBD1; CDR3nt: TGTGCCAGCAGTGAAGCTCGTATATCAGGGGGCCCTGGAGATACGCAGTATTTT; CDR3aa: CASSEARISGGPGDTQYF
v_gene: TRBV12-3/TRBV12-4; abundance: .; j_gene: TRBJ1-4; d_gene: .; CDR3nt: TGTGCCAGCAGTTTAGCGTTAGGGGGGAGGACTAATGAAAAACTGTTTTTT; CDR3aa: CASSLALGGRTNEKLFF
v_gene: TRBV29-1; abundance: .; j_gene: TRBJ2-7; d_gene: TRBD1; CDR3nt: TGCAGCGTTAACAGGGGCAGAGAGCAGTACTTC; CDR3aa: CSVNRGREQYF
v_gene: TRBV6-5; abundance: few; j_gene: TRBJ2-5; d_gene: .; CDR3nt: TGTGCCAGCAGTTACTCGAACGGGGCAGAGACCCAGTACTTC; CDR3aa: CASSYSNGAETQYF
v_gene: TRBV7-3; abundance: .; j_gene: TRBJ2-5; d_gene: TRBD2; CDR3nt: TGTGCCAGCAGCATGTCTAGCGGGGGCCGTGTTTGGGGAGAGACCCAGTACTTC; CDR3aa: CASSMSSGGRVWGETQYF
v_gene: TRBV5-6; abundance: .; j_gene: TRBJ2-2; d_gene: .; CDR3nt: TGTGCCAGCAGCTTGGCGTACAGGGCCTCGGGGGAGCTGTTTTTT; CDR3aa: CASSLAYRASGELFF
v_gene: TRBV28; abundance: .; j_gene: TRBJ2-5; d_gene: TRBD1; CDR3nt: TGTGCCAGCACCCTTGGACAGGGCTTCCAAGAGACCCAGTACTTC; CDR3aa: CASTLGQGFQETQYF
v_gene: TRBV10-3; abundance: .; j_gene: TRBJ1-2; d_gene: .; CDR3nt: TGTGCCATCGGGGGGGACAATCAAGGCTACACCTTC; CDR3aa: CAIGGDNQGYTF
v_gene: TRBV24-1; abundance: .; j_gene: TRBJ1-5; d_gene: .; CDR3nt: TGTGCCACCAGTGACCTGGACAGTTATCAGCCCCAGCATTTT; CDR3aa: CATSDLDSYQPQHF
v_gene: TRBV28; abundance: few; j_gene: TRBJ2-7; d_gene: TRBD1; CDR3nt: TGTGCCGTACAGGGACAGGGGATCTACGAGCAGTACTTC; CDR3aa: CAVQGQGIYEQYF
v_gene: TRBV18; abundance: .; j_gene: TRBJ1-1; d_gene: TRBD1; CDR3nt: TGTGCCAGCTCACCCGACAGGGCCGGGAGGAGCACTGAAGCTTTCTTT; CDR3aa: CASSPDRAGRSTEAFF
v_gene: TRBV6-2/TRBV6-3; abundance: .; j_gene: TRBJ2-6; d_gene: TRBD1; CDR3nt: TGTGCCAGCAGTTACTCGATATCGGGGACAGGGGTCTCTGGGGCCAACGTCCTGACTTTC; CDR3aa: CASSYSISGTGVSGANVLTF
v_gene: TRBV27; abundance: few; j_gene: TRBJ2-5; d_gene: .; CDR3nt: TGTGCCAGCAGTTTAACGGCAGGGGTTGGCGAGACCCAGTACTTC; CDR3aa: CASSLTAGVGETQYF
v_gene: TRBV7-9; abundance: .; j_gene: TRBJ2-7; d_gene: TRBD2; CDR3nt: TGTGCCAGCAAACACGGGGGGTCCTCCTACGAGCAGTACTTC; CDR3aa: CASKHGGSSYEQYF